The 21 T cell receptor beta chains given below trace back to one sample, sequenced in a study of identical twins. One entry per CDR3 protein results from TCRdb running MiXCR on the 5' RACE reads. The data show nearly 900,000 distinct CDR3 sequences, with around 12% seen just once and roughly 1.6% held by the top ten. Separately, the same data were catalogued under a study of yellow fever vaccine responses in identical twins.

The material sequenced was PBMCs. These receptors all stem from a woman aged 18-29 years in good health.

This clonotype came up many times. This rearrangement joins TRBV3-1 to TRBJ1-2, with D possibly being TRBD1 (5 bases). This CDR3 is 13 amino acids long. Germline lookup yields CDR1 LGHDT and CDR2 YNNKEL (reference sequence). Trimming shortened V by 4 bases and J by 3 bases, and 9 bases separated the two germline ends. The CDR3 DNA sequence: TGTGCCAGCAGCCCCGCGACAGACTATGGCTACACCTTC. This translates into CASSPATDYGYTF.

The CDR3 DNA reads as TGTGCCAGCAGTTACCCAGGGACGGGACGAGGAGGCACAGATACGCAGTATTTT. This codes for CASSYPGTGRGGTDTQYF. V gene TRBV6-5 combines with J gene TRBJ2-3; either TRBD1 or TRBD2 may supply D (5 bases each). The CDR3 has 18 residues. V was pared by 2 bases and J by 1 base, with 19 bases between. Germline-derived CDR1 and CDR2 are MNHEY and SVGAGI.

This clonotype was observed many times. This chain uses TRBV12-3 or TRBV12-4 with TRBJ2-1; 9 nucleotides match TRBD1. This CDR3 is built from 14 residues. V lost 6 bases, J lost 3 bases, and 3 bases stayed unmatched. DNA of the CDR3: TGTGCCAGCAGCCAGACAGGGGGCTACAATGAGCAGTTCTTC. Residues: CASSQTGGYNEQFF.

The chain joins TRBV6-6 to TRBJ2-7, with 7 nucleotides matching TRBD1. This CDR3 comprises 12 residues. Unmatched junction bases numbered 5, after V lost 6 bases and J lost 6 bases. Per germline, CDR1 MNHNY and CDR2 SVGAGI (reference sequence). CDR3 DNA: TGTGCCAGCAGGGCGACAGGGAGCGAGCAGTACGTC. Translation gives CASRATGSEQYV.

The table lists this clonotype with a few counts. The rearrangement joins TRBV2 to TRBJ2-3; D call uncertain. The CDR3 is 16 residues long. V was cut by 8 bases and J by 3 bases, with 21 bases left in between. Germline CDR1 SNHLY, CDR2 FYNNEI. The CDR3 nucleotides read TGTGCCAGCTGGCCAGGTCAAACCGTTGGTACAGATACGCAGTATTTT. Amino acids: CASWPGQTVGTDTQYF.

This clonotype has at least ten counts. The J gene is TRBJ2-1, the V gene TRBV11-2; D ambiguous. V shed 0 bases and J shed 4 bases, with 7 bases lying between them. There are 14 residues in the CDR3. The germline gives CDR1 SGHAT, CDR2 FQNNGV. This chain's CDR3 is CASSLDREYNEQFF. CDR3 coding DNA: TGTGCCAGCAGCTTAGATCGCGAGTACAATGAGCAGTTCTTC.

This clonotype occurred a few times. The rearrangement links TRBV28 to TRBJ1-5; no firm D call. Trimming shortened V by 2 bases and J by 2 bases, and 10 bases separated the two germline ends. Looked up from germline, CDR1 is MDHEN and CDR2 is SYDVKM. The CDR3 totals 15 residues. As DNA, the CDR3 is TGTGCCAGCAGTTTAGGAAGGACCCGCAATCAGCCCCAGCATTTT. Its translation: CASSLGRTRNQPQHF.

CDR3 DNA sequence: TGTGCCACCAGTGCTTTACATGGGCCCCAGCATTTT. Protein: CATSALHGPQHF. The V call is TRBV24-1, the J call TRBJ1-5, with unresolved D. The germline V gene has CDR1 KGHDR and CDR2 SFDVKD. V lost 5 bases and J 9 bases, leaving 10 bases between the germline ends. This CDR3 comprises 12 residues.

V is TRBV7-8 and J is TRBJ2-4, with D unresolved. The germline gives CDR1 SGHVS, CDR2 FQNEAQ. The CDR3 length is 12 residues. The ends were cut back, 6 bases at V and 3 bases at J, with 6 bases in the middle. The CDR3 region is CASSMSKNIQYF. The CDR3 bases are TGTGCCAGCAGTATGAGCAAAAACATTCAGTACTTC.

The rearrangement uses TRBV5-6 and TRBJ2-1, with D possibly matching TRBD2 (6 bases). V was cut by 4 bases and J by 13 bases, with 12 bases left in between. Germline values: CDR1 SGHDT, CDR2 YYEEEE. This CDR3 spans 11 amino acids. CDR3: CASSLGLHQFF. CDR3 DNA sequence: TGTGCCAGCAGCCTGGGACTTCATCAGTTCTTC.

The sample holds a few counts of this clonotype. The chain joins TRBV12-3 or TRBV12-4 to TRBJ1-1; TRBD1 might be the D (6 bases). Trimming removed 7 bases at V and 7 bases at J, with 19 bases between. The CDR3 is 14 amino acids. The CDR3: CASTRGGELGEAFF. CDR3 sequence (DNA): TGTGCCAGCACCAGGGGAGGGGAGTTAGGTGAAGCTTTCTTT.

In its sample, this clonotype was seen a few times. The chain carries TRBV4-2 and TRBJ2-5, with D unclear. The CDR3 sequence is 16 residues long. V lost 0 bases, J lost 4 bases, and 15 bases lay in between. Germline CDR1 and CDR2: LGHNA and YNFKEQ. The CDR3 bases are TGTGCCAGCAGCCAAGATTCTTCAAGTAGTAGAGAGACCCAGTACTTC. This sequence encodes CASSQDSSSSRETQYF.

This clonotype was seen repeatedly, ten times or more. This chain joins TRBV15 and TRBJ2-3, with unresolved D. The germline V and J ends were trimmed by 0 bases and 2 bases, with 9 bases remaining between them. Germline CDR1 is LNHNV and CDR2 is YYDKDF (reference sequence). This CDR3 region has 15 residues. CDR3 bases: TGTGCCACCAGCAGAGAAAGGGTGGCCACAGATACGCAGTATTTT. Its protein is CATSRERVATDTQYF.

This chain connects TRBV7-8 to TRBJ2-7; D perhaps matches TRBD2 (5 bases). This CDR3 is built from 15 residues. Germline CDR1 is SGHVS and CDR2 is FQNEAQ. The ends were cut back, 4 bases at V and 0 bases at J, with 13 bases in the middle. The CDR3 region has the DNA TGTGCCAGCAGCTCGAACCGGGGTGTCTCCTACGAGCAGTACGTC. Translation gives CASSSNRGVSYEQYV.

This clonotype was seen a handful of times. The chain joins TRBV29-1 to TRBJ2-2; D may be TRBD2 (5 bases). The CDR3 totals 13 residues. V dropped 5 bases and J dropped 5 bases, with 12 bases sitting between them. Germline-derived CDR1 and CDR2 are SQVTM and ANQGSEA. The CDR3 sequence is CSVYLARTGELFF. In DNA form, the CDR3 reads TGCAGCGTTTACCTAGCCCGGACCGGGGAGCTGTTTTTT.

This clonotype was recorded a few times. The chain carries TRBV18 and TRBJ2-2; D unclear. Trimming took off 2 bases at V and 6 bases at J, with 7 bases between the two ends. The CDR3 covers 13 residues. Germline lookup yields CDR1 KGHSH and CDR2 LQKENI. This CDR3 is CASSPMDAGELFF. In DNA form, the CDR3 reads TGTGCCAGCTCACCAATGGACGCCGGGGAGCTGTTTTTT.

The gene calls are TRBV12-3 or TRBV12-4 and TRBJ2-1; D is unclear. This CDR3 is built from 16 residues. The V gene lost 6 bases and the J gene lost 5 bases, with 20 bases spanning the gap. CDR3 sequence: CASSRKSSVSHNEQFF. The DNA for the CDR3 is TGTGCCAGCAGCCGGAAATCCTCCGTATCTCACAATGAGCAGTTCTTC.

Many counts were recorded for this clonotype. The rearrangement joins TRBV4-1 to TRBJ1-5; weak D call: TRBD1 (5 bases). The germline V gene has CDR1 MGHRA and CDR2 YSYEKL. The CDR3 consists of 15 residues. The V and J ends lost 0 bases and 6 bases respectively, with 12 bases between them. The CDR3 nucleotides are TGCGCCAGCAGCCAAGACCTCACTAGGGGTCAGCCCCAGCATTTT. It specifies CASSQDLTRGQPQHF.

This clonotype was detected many times. The chain combines TRBV7-9 with TRBJ1-4, with 7 positions matching TRBD1. V was clipped by 6 bases and J by 7 bases; unmatched bases: 8. This CDR3 contains 14 residues. Germline V gene sequence: CDR1 SEHNR, CDR2 FQNEAQ (reference sequence). The CDR3, as DNA: TGTGCCAGCAGACAAACAGGGGTTGGTGAAAAACTGTTTTTT. Translation: CASRQTGVGEKLFF.

This clonotype was observed a few times. The chain combines TRBV12-3 or TRBV12-4 with TRBJ2-5; D unclear. Trimming removed 4 bases at V and 2 bases at J, with 11 bases between. This CDR3 spans 14 amino acids. CDR3 nucleotides: TGTGCCAGCAGTTCCCGATGGATTCAAGAGACCCAGTACTTC. This gives the protein CASSSRWIQETQYF.

DNA for the CDR3: TGTGCTAGTGGTGTGCCGGGAGCCACCGCGGATACGCAGTATTTT. Translating gives CASGVPGATADTQYF. The V and J genes are TRBV12-5 and TRBJ2-3, with D possibly matching TRBD2 (6 bases). V lost 5 bases and J lost 6, with 18 bases in between. This CDR3 has 15 residues. In germline, CDR1 is LGHNT, CDR2 FRNRAP.